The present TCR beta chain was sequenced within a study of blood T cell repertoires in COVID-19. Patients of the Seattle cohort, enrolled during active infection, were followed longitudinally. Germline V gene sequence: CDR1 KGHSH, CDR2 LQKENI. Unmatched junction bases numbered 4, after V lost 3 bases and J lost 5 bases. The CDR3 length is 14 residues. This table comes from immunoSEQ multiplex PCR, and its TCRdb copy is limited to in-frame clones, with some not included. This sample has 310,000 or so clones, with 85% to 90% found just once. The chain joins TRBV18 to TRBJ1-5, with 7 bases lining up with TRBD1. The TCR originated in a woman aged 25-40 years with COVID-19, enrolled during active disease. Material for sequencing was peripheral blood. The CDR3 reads CASSPLQGHQPQHF. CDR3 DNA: TGTGCCAGCTCACCCTTACAGGGGCATCAGCCCCAGCATTTT.